The 29 T cell receptor beta chains below all came from one sample that was sequenced in a study of shared clonotypes between healthy human individuals. The naive CD8 fraction comprised CD45RO-negative cells positively selected for CCR7 and excluded terminally differentiated effector memory CD45RA+ cells. Clones were sequenced by immunoSEQ multiplex PCR, and TCRdb holds only the in-frame ones, with some missing. The table shows about 2 million clones, with just under 95% occurring only once. Material for sequencing was naive CD8+ T cells sorted from blood. These receptors originate from a man aged 18-30 years in good health.

This chain connects TRBV18 to TRBJ2-3; D unresolved. With 3 bases removed from V and 2 bases from J, the gap between germline ends came to 6 bases. The CDR3 totals 13 residues. Germline loops: CDR1 KGHSH, CDR2 LQKENI. The CDR3 reads CASSPFATDTQYF. The CDR3 DNA is TGTGCCAGCTCACCGTTTGCCACAGATACGCAGTATTTT.

The chain uses TRBV19 and TRBJ2-3; the D gene is possibly TRBD1 (6 bases). V gave up 5 bases and J gave up 2 bases, with 14 bases separating them. Germline CDR1 reads LNHDA; CDR2 reads SQIVND (reference sequence). The CDR3 runs to 15 residues. This CDR3 reads CASSPTGVVTDTQYF. CDR3 coding DNA: TGTGCCAGTAGTCCGACAGGAGTGGTCACAGATACGCAGTATTTT.

The rearrangement uses TRBV7-2 and TRBJ2-2; no clear D. Per germline, CDR1 SGHTA and CDR2 FQGNSA. The V gene lost 0 bases and the J gene lost 4 bases, with 6 bases spanning the gap. This CDR3 spans 14 amino acids. The DNA for the CDR3 is TGTGCCAGCAGCTTAGCAATCCTCACCGGGGAGCTGTTTTTT. The encoded protein is CASSLAILTGELFF.

The gene calls are TRBV5-1 and TRBJ1-1; D remains ambiguous. Trimming left V 4 bases short and J 7 bases short, with 14 bases between. The CDR3 has 13 residues. CDR1 is SGHRS and CDR2 is YFSETQ in the germline V gene. CDR3 amino acids: CASSARHDLEAFF. The CDR3 coding sequence is TGCGCCAGCAGCGCACGACACGATCTTGAAGCTTTCTTT.

The chain combines TRBV29-1 with TRBJ2-1; 9 bases line up with TRBD2. Germline CDR1 reads SQVTM; CDR2 reads ANQGSEA. With V trimmed by 6 bases and J by 7 bases, 7 bases remained unmatched. The CDR3 is 13 residues long. CDR3 bases: TGCAGCGTGGGGACTAGCATTACAAATGAGCAGTTCTTC. Its protein product is CSVGTSITNEQFF.

Notes on this clone: The same CDR3 also results from other DNA sequences found in this sample. The CDR3 nucleotides read TGTGCCAGCAGTTTGGGGGGGGCGAACACTGAAGCTTTCTTT. Translating it yields CASSLGGANTEAFF. The chain couples TRBV27 to TRBJ1-1; possible D gene TRBD1, 6 bases. Trimming pared 3 bases from V and 1 base from J, leaving 9 bases between. This CDR3 is built from 14 residues. Germline V gene data show CDR1 as MNHEY and CDR2 as SMNVEV (reference sequence).

This rearrangement joins TRBV5-4 to TRBJ1-3; 8 bases map to TRBD1. The germline gives CDR1 SGHNT, CDR2 YYREEE (reference sequence). V shed 3 bases and J 0 bases; nucleotides not matched to a gene: 8. The CDR3 covers 17 residues. CDR3 amino acids: CASSSWDRTISGNTIYF. In DNA form, the CDR3 reads TGTGCCAGCAGCTCATGGGACAGGACCATCTCTGGAAACACCATATATTTT. The full variable domain, with the rest looked up from reference TRBV5-4 and TRBJ1-3, is ETGVTQSPTHLIKTRGQQVTLRCSSQSGHNTVSWYQQALGQGPQFIFQYYREEENGRGNFPPRFSGLQFPNYSSELNVNALELDDSALYLCASSSWDRTISGNTIYFGEGSWLTVV.

The chain is built from TRBV6-6 and TRBJ1-2; 8 nucleotides line up with TRBD1. The trim removed 7 bases at V and 3 bases at J, leaving 7 bases unmatched. CDR3 length: 14 amino acids. Per germline, CDR1 MNHNY and CDR2 SVGAGI (reference sequence). The CDR3 region has the DNA TGTGCCAGCAATAACAGGGGGAAGGACTATGGCTACACCTTC. Translating it yields CASNNRGKDYGYTF.

The V call is TRBV5-6, the J call TRBJ1-2; 11 nucleotides agree with TRBD1. The V gene end was trimmed by 4 bases and the J gene end by 5 bases; junction bases not matched to a gene: 4. The length of the CDR3 is 14 residues. Germline CDR1 reads SGHDT; CDR2 reads YYEEEE. The CDR3 coding sequence is TGTGCCAGCAGCGTCGGGACAGGGGGTTATGGCTACACCTTC. Translated, it gives CASSVGTGGYGYTF. Full variable domain (missing parts from reference TRBV5-6 and TRBJ1-2): DAGVTQSPTHLIKTRGQQVTLRCSPKSGHDTVSWYQQALGQGPQFIFQYYEEEERQRGNFPDRFSGHQFPNYSSELNVNALLLGDSALYLCASSVGTGGYGYTFGSGTRLTVV.

Turning to this clone: The identical CDR3 is also encoded by other nucleotide sequences in the sample. The chain employs TRBV7-9 and TRBJ2-2; 7 bases are a match to TRBD1. Germline trimming cut 6 bases from V and 5 bases from J; bases unmatched to any gene: 0. The CDR3 is 12 residues long. The germline gives CDR1 SEHNR, CDR2 FQNEAQ (reference sequence). CDR3 nucleotide sequence: TGTGCCAGCAGGACAGGGACCGGGGAGCTGTTTTTT. It yields the protein CASRTGTGELFF.

The chain has TRBV6-5 and TRBJ1-1, with D uncertain. This CDR3 has 12 amino acids. Per germline, CDR1 MNHEY and CDR2 SVGAGI. V lost 0 bases to trimming and J lost 4 bases, with 3 bases between them. CDR3: CASSYSLTEAFF. CDR3 DNA sequence: TGTGCCAGCAGTTACTCTCTCACTGAAGCTTTCTTT.

The CDR3 protein is CASSPEGGLYTEQFF. The DNA of the CDR3 is TGTGCCAGCAGCCCCGAGGGGGGTCTGTATACTGAGCAGTTCTTC. The gene calls are TRBV7-9 and TRBJ2-1; D is perhaps TRBD1 or TRBD2 (6 bases each). The CDR3 is 15 residues long. From germline, CDR1 is SEHNR and CDR2 FQNEAQ (reference sequence). V lost 5 bases and J 9 bases, leaving 20 bases between the germline ends.

The chain has TRBV7-9 and TRBJ2-7, with D hard to call. V gave up 5 bases and J gave up 0 bases, with 11 bases separating them. Germline CDR1 SEHNR, CDR2 FQNEAQ (reference sequence). The CDR3 is 14 residues long. The CDR3 loop is CASSPLRVSYEQYF. DNA for the CDR3: TGTGCCAGCAGCCCACTAAGGGTCTCCTACGAGCAGTACTTC. Supplemented by reference TRBV7-9 and TRBJ2-7, the full variable domain reads DTGVSQNPRHKITKRGQNVTFRCDPISEHNRLYWYRQTLGQGPEFLTYFQNEAQLEKSRLLSDRFSAERPKGSFSTLEIQRTEQGDSAMYLCASSPLRVSYEQYFGPGTRLTVT.

With respect to this clone: The same CDR3 is also encoded by other DNA sequences in this sample. In DNA form, the CDR3 reads TGCAGCGTTCGGGGCGGCGGCACTGAAGCTTTCTTT. This encodes CSVRGGGTEAFF. The genes are TRBV29-1 and TRBJ1-1, with a tentative D call TRBD1 (5 bases). The germline V gene encodes CDR1 SQVTM and CDR2 ANQGSEA. V was pared by 5 bases and J by 4 bases, with 11 bases between. The CDR3 extends over 12 amino acids.

This chain links TRBV2 with TRBJ2-7; D may be TRBD2 (6 bases). The CDR3 extends over 14 amino acids. In germline, CDR1 is SNHLY, CDR2 FYNNEI. V was pared by 8 bases and J by 0 bases, with 14 bases between. The CDR3 region has the DNA TGTGCCAGCGTCGCCGAGACTAGCTCCTACGAGCAGTACTTC. Residues: CASVAETSSYEQYF.

This clone was recorded a few times. The CDR3 is CASSTGQKNTGELFF. As DNA, the CDR3 is TGCGCCAGCAGCACGGGACAGAAGAACACCGGGGAGCTGTTTTTT. The chain employs TRBV5-1 and TRBJ2-2; TRBD1 matches at 7 bases. Germline V gives CDR1 SGHRS, CDR2 YFSETQ. The trim removed 4 bases at V and 1 base at J, leaving 4 bases unmatched. This CDR3 has 15 residues.

This chain links TRBV27 with TRBJ2-7; the match to TRBD1 covers 9 bases. Unmatched junction bases numbered 8, after V lost 6 bases and J lost 5 bases. This CDR3 has 14 amino acids. Germline CDR1 and CDR2: MNHEY and SMNVEV (reference sequence). CDR3: CASSLGQGRDEQYF. CDR3 DNA: TGTGCCAGCAGCCTGGGACAGGGAAGGGACGAGCAGTACTTC.

A remark on this clone: Other DNA sequences from this sample encode an identical CDR3 as well. This rearrangement joins TRBV27 to TRBJ2-2; D is unclear. The CDR3 contains 12 residues. CDR1 and CDR2 (germline): MNHEY, SMNVEV (reference sequence). V was pared by 2 bases and J by 7 bases, with 5 bases between. This CDR3 is CASSLKSGELFF. The CDR3 DNA sequence: TGTGCCAGCAGTTTAAAGAGCGGGGAGCTGTTTTTT.

The chain combines TRBV6-1 with TRBJ2-3; tentatively, D is TRBD1 (5 bases). Trimming shortened V by 0 bases and J by 0 bases, and 25 bases separated the two germline ends. Per the germline V gene, CDR1 is MNHNS and CDR2 is SASEGT. This CDR3 region has 21 residues. As DNA, the CDR3 is TGTGCCAGCAGTGAAGCGGCGGACAAGTCACCGAAGAACCGCAGCACAGATACGCAGTATTTT. It is translated as CASSEAADKSPKNRSTDTQYF.

The rearrangement uses TRBV12-5 and TRBJ2-3; 15 nucleotides line up with TRBD2. CDR1 and CDR2 (germline): LGHNT, FRNRAP. V gave up 5 bases and J gave up 6 bases; unmatched junction bases: 3. CDR3 length equals 15 residues. The CDR3 coding sequence is TGTGCTAGTGGTGTCGGGACTAGCGGGGGGGATACGCAGTATTTT. This sequence encodes CASGVGTSGGDTQYF.

This chain uses TRBV6-5 with TRBJ2-1; 10 bases agree with TRBD2. Trimming at V came to 7 bases and at J to 6 bases, leaving 9 bases not matched to a gene. The CDR3 runs to 15 residues. The V gene's germline CDR1 is MNHEY and CDR2 SVGAGI. The CDR3 nucleotides read TGTGCCAGCACCATAGCGGGGGGCGCTGGCAATGAGCAGTTCTTC. Translating gives CASTIAGGAGNEQFF.

V is TRBV27 and J is TRBJ1-1; a possible D gene is TRBD1 (5 bases). V lost 3 bases and J lost 0, with 17 bases in between. Germline loops: CDR1 MNHEY, CDR2 SMNVEV (reference sequence). The CDR3 runs to 17 residues. CDR3 DNA sequence: TGTGCCAGCAGTTTCCCCCCCGGTCAGGGAATGAACACTGAAGCTTTCTTT. This codes for CASSFPPGQGMNTEAFF.

The gene calls are TRBV27 and TRBJ2-1; D might be TRBD1 (5 bases). Germline loops: CDR1 MNHEY, CDR2 SMNVEV (reference sequence). Trimming left V 5 bases short and J 12 bases short, with 11 bases between. This CDR3 has 11 residues. The CDR3 DNA is TGTGCCAGCAGTCCTGGGGCTTGGCAGTTCTTC. This translates into CASSPGAWQFF.

With respect to this clone: In the same sample, other DNA sequences code for this CDR3. The chain recombines TRBV2 with TRBJ2-7; TRBD2 matches 7 bases. This CDR3 has 15 residues. Germline V gives CDR1 SNHLY, CDR2 FYNNEI. With V trimmed by 3 bases and J by 0 bases, 5 bases remained unmatched. In DNA form, the CDR3 reads TGTGCCAGCAGTGAGGGGGGGTCGCCCTCCTACGAGCAGTACTTC. Protein sequence: CASSEGGSPSYEQYF.

This clone was seen a single time. The rearrangement uses TRBV27 and TRBJ1-4, with a possible D match to TRBD1 (5 bases). V shed 4 bases and J shed 4 bases, with 16 bases lying between them. CDR1 MNHEY and CDR2 SMNVEV come from the germline V gene (reference sequence). The CDR3 totals 16 residues. The CDR3 region has the DNA TGTGCCAGCAGTTCGAGGCCGGGGACTAATAATGAAAAACTGTTTTTT. Protein sequence: CASSSRPGTNNEKLFF.

The table lists this clone with a few counts. V is TRBV7-8 and J is TRBJ1-1, with D unresolved. V lost 4 bases to trimming and J lost 0 bases, with 9 bases between them. Germline CDR1 SGHVS, CDR2 FQNEAQ. The CDR3 covers 14 residues. The CDR3 protein is CASSSQALNTEAFF. DNA of the CDR3: TGTGCCAGCAGCTCTCAGGCGCTGAACACTGAAGCTTTCTTT.

CDR3 sequence (DNA): TGTGCCTGGATTCCCGGACAGGGGGCCGCCTACGGGCAGTACTTC. It is translated as CAWIPGQGAAYGQYF. The chain uses TRBV30 and TRBJ2-5; 11 bases are a match to TRBD1. The length of the CDR3 is 15 residues. Trimming at V came to 4 bases and at J to 11 bases, leaving 15 bases not matched to a gene. Per germline, CDR1 GTSNPN and CDR2 SVGIG (reference sequence).

The chain uses TRBV7-9 and TRBJ1-5; TRBD1 agrees at 7 bases. CDR3 size: 15 residues. Trimming took 5 bases from V and 8 from J; bases not matched to a gene: 12. CDR1 is SEHNR, CDR2 FQNEAQ, per germline (reference sequence). The CDR3 DNA is TGTGCCAGCAGCGGTCCAGGGACAGAGATCAAGCCCCAGCATTTT. Translation gives CASSGPGTEIKPQHF.

The CDR3 loop is CASSPLGQELYEKLFF. DNA of the CDR3: TGTGCCAGCAGCCCCCTGGGACAGGAACTATATGAAAAACTGTTTTTT. The chain couples TRBV7-8 to TRBJ1-4; TRBD1 matches 8 bases. Per the germline V gene, CDR1 is SGHVS and CDR2 is FQNEAQ. V shed 5 bases, J shed 6 bases, and the junction held 11 bases outside the gene matches. This CDR3 contains 16 residues.